This is a list of T cell receptor beta chains from one sample in a study of blood T cell repertoires in COVID-19. Generated by immunoSEQ multiplex PCR, the TCRdb table keeps only in-frame clones and is missing some. The sample includes some 100,000 clones, about 86% of them seen just once. Sequenced: PBMCs or T cells enriched from blood (not recorded which). Source of these receptors: a woman between 45 and 60 years old who had recovered from COVID-19. Each CDR3 is given with its conserved first and last residue. Fields, in order: clone size, CDR3 length, V gene, J gene, D gene, CDR3 protein, CDR3 DNA. A D gene is named only where the DNA matches it firmly. Size tells how often a clone was seen (once, few, many) or the class of an expanded clone, and some rows leave it out.

clone size: NA; CDR3 length: 17; V gene: TRBV19; J gene: TRBJ1-5; D gene: NA; CDR3 protein: CASSRQVDLTLNQPQHF; CDR3 DNA: TGTGCCAGTAGTCGACAAGTAGACCTAACACTCAATCAGCCCCAGCATTTT
clone size: NA; CDR3 length: 17; V gene: TRBV4-2; J gene: TRBJ2-1; D gene: TRBD2; CDR3 protein: CASSQDHSGISYNEQFF; CDR3 DNA: TGTGCCAGCAGCCAAGACCATAGCGGGATCTCCTACAATGAGCAGTTCTTC
clone size: NA; CDR3 length: 16; V gene: TRBV27; J gene: TRBJ2-1; D gene: NA; CDR3 protein: CASSLSVVSSYNEQFF; CDR3 DNA: TGTGCCAGCAGTTTATCGGTAGTAAGCTCCTACAATGAGCAGTTCTTC
clone size: NA; CDR3 length: 13; V gene: TRBV7-2; J gene: TRBJ1-5; D gene: NA; CDR3 protein: CASSFTRNQPQHF; CDR3 DNA: TGTGCCAGCAGCTTTACACGCAATCAGCCCCAGCATTTT
clone size: NA; CDR3 length: 15; V gene: TRBV7-3; J gene: TRBJ2-7; D gene: TRBD1; CDR3 protein: CASSSPGQGGSEQYF; CDR3 DNA: TGTGCCAGCAGCTCTCCGGGACAGGGAGGTTCCGAGCAGTACTTC
clone size: NA; CDR3 length: 13; V gene: TRBV29-1; J gene: TRBJ2-3; D gene: NA; CDR3 protein: CSVASRRTDTQYF; CDR3 DNA: TGCAGCGTTGCCTCTAGGCGCACAGATACGCAGTATTTT
clone size: NA; CDR3 length: 15; V gene: TRBV19; J gene: TRBJ2-7; D gene: NA; CDR3 protein: CASKKLQGAGYEQYF; CDR3 DNA: TGTGCCAGTAAAAAATTACAGGGTGCCGGCTACGAGCAGTACTTC
clone size: few; CDR3 length: 14; V gene: TRBV30; J gene: TRBJ2-3; D gene: TRBD2; CDR3 protein: CAWTSGTSTDTQYF; CDR3 DNA: TGTGCCTGGACAAGCGGGACTAGCACAGATACGCAGTATTTT
clone size: NA; CDR3 length: 13; V gene: TRBV5-1; J gene: TRBJ2-1; D gene: NA; CDR3 protein: CASSPPRDSEQFF; CDR3 DNA: TGCGCCAGCAGCCCACCCAGGGATTCTGAGCAGTTCTTC
clone size: NA; CDR3 length: 15; V gene: TRBV19; J gene: TRBJ1-6; D gene: NA; CDR3 protein: CASSPGVFSNSPLHF; CDR3 DNA: TGTGCCAGTAGCCCAGGGGTTTTCTCTAATTCACCCCTCCACTTT
clone size: NA; CDR3 length: 19; V gene: TRBV4-1; J gene: TRBJ2-2; D gene: TRBD2; CDR3 protein: CASSQEVMVAGDETGELFF; CDR3 DNA: TGCGCCAGCAGCCAAGAGGTGATGGTAGCGGGAGATGAGACCGGGGAGCTGTTTTTT
clone size: NA; CDR3 length: 13; V gene: TRBV30; J gene: TRBJ1-6; D gene: TRBD1; CDR3 protein: CAWAPGGDSPLHF; CDR3 DNA: TGTGCCTGGGCTCCAGGGGGCGATTCACCCCTCCACTTT
clone size: NA; CDR3 length: 12; V gene: TRBV6-1; J gene: TRBJ1-2; D gene: TRBD1; CDR3 protein: CASSGQGSGYTF; CDR3 DNA: TGTGCCAGCAGTGGACAGGGATCTGGCTACACCTTC
clone size: once; CDR3 length: 14; V gene: TRBV11-2; J gene: TRBJ2-1; D gene: NA; CDR3 protein: CASSTHESWNEQFF; CDR3 DNA: TGTGCCAGCAGCACCCATGAGTCTTGGAATGAGCAGTTCTTC
clone size: NA; CDR3 length: 18; V gene: TRBV27; J gene: TRBJ1-1; D gene: TRBD1; CDR3 protein: CASRLARTGASRGTEAFF; CDR3 DNA: TGTGCCAGCAGACTAGCCCGGACAGGGGCATCCAGGGGGACTGAAGCTTTCTTT
clone size: NA; CDR3 length: 14; V gene: TRBV30; J gene: TRBJ2-7; D gene: NA; CDR3 protein: CAWKRPGSSYEQYF; CDR3 DNA: TGTGCCTGGAAACGCCCAGGGTCATCCTACGAGCAGTACTTC
clone size: NA; CDR3 length: 15; V gene: TRBV19; J gene: TRBJ2-7; D gene: NA; CDR3 protein: CASTPRAGAPYEQYF; CDR3 DNA: TGTGCCAGTACCCCCAGGGCAGGAGCACCCTACGAGCAGTACTTC
clone size: NA; CDR3 length: 14; V gene: TRBV19; J gene: TRBJ1-1; D gene: NA; CDR3 protein: CASSFGQRNTEAFF; CDR3 DNA: TGTGCCAGTAGTTTCGGACAGAGGAACACTGAAGCTTTCTTT
clone size: once; CDR3 length: 14; V gene: TRBV2; J gene: TRBJ2-2; D gene: TRBD1; CDR3 protein: CASKRTGNTGELFF; CDR3 DNA: TGTGCCAGCAAGAGGACAGGGAACACCGGGGAGCTGTTTTTT
clone size: NA; CDR3 length: 16; V gene: TRBV7-9; J gene: TRBJ2-1; D gene: NA; CDR3 protein: CASRVSGGKMNNEQFF; CDR3 DNA: TGTGCCAGCAGAGTTTCAGGCGGGAAGATGAACAATGAGCAGTTCTTC
clone size: once; CDR3 length: 15; V gene: TRBV7-9; J gene: TRBJ1-3; D gene: TRBD1; CDR3 protein: CASSARTGAGNTIYF; CDR3 DNA: TGTGCCAGCAGCGCCAGAACAGGGGCTGGAAACACCATATATTTT
clone size: NA; CDR3 length: 13; V gene: TRBV15; J gene: TRBJ1-1; D gene: NA; CDR3 protein: CATSPRRVTEAFF; CDR3 DNA: TGTGCCACCAGCCCCCGGCGGGTCACTGAAGCTTTCTTT
clone size: NA; CDR3 length: 15; V gene: TRBV12-1; J gene: TRBJ1-5; D gene: NA; CDR3 protein: CASSFTRQYNQPQHF; CDR3 DNA: TGTGCCAGCAGCTTCACCAGACAGTACAATCAGCCCCAGCATTTT
clone size: NA; CDR3 length: 13; V gene: TRBV28; J gene: TRBJ1-2; D gene: NA; CDR3 protein: CASSFNREYGYTF; CDR3 DNA: TGTGCCAGCAGTTTTAACAGGGAGTATGGCTACACCTTC
clone size: NA; CDR3 length: 14; V gene: TRBV6-5; J gene: TRBJ1-3; D gene: NA; CDR3 protein: CASRWDTYGNTIYF; CDR3 DNA: TGTGCCAGCCGATGGGACACCTATGGAAACACCATATATTTT
clone size: NA; CDR3 length: 16; V gene: TRBV28; J gene: TRBJ1-5; D gene: TRBD1; CDR3 protein: CASSSSGQGLVQPQHF; CDR3 DNA: TGTGCCAGCAGTTCCTCCGGACAGGGGTTGGTTCAGCCCCAGCATTTT
clone size: NA; CDR3 length: 16; V gene: TRBV24-1; J gene: TRBJ1-5; D gene: NA; CDR3 protein: CATSDSGQYSNQPQHF; CDR3 DNA: TGTGCCACCAGTGACAGTGGACAATATAGCAATCAGCCCCAGCATTTT
clone size: NA; CDR3 length: 14; V gene: TRBV9; J gene: TRBJ2-1; D gene: TRBD2; CDR3 protein: CASSARLASDEQFF; CDR3 DNA: TGTGCCAGCAGCGCGCGACTAGCTAGCGATGAGCAGTTCTTC
clone size: NA; CDR3 length: 14; V gene: TRBV5-1; J gene: TRBJ2-7; D gene: TRBD1; CDR3 protein: CASSLRQGWDEQYF; CDR3 DNA: TGCGCCAGCAGCTTACGACAGGGGTGGGACGAGCAGTACTTC
clone size: once; CDR3 length: 13; V gene: TRBV19; J gene: TRBJ2-1; D gene: NA; CDR3 protein: CASRTDSYNEQFF; CDR3 DNA: TGTGCCAGTAGGACGGACTCATACAATGAGCAGTTCTTC
clone size: NA; CDR3 length: 16; V gene: TRBV4-1; J gene: TRBJ1-5; D gene: TRBD1; CDR3 protein: CASSQLGTGGNQPQHF; CDR3 DNA: TGCGCCAGCAGCCAGCTCGGGACAGGGGGCAATCAGCCCCAGCATTTT
clone size: NA; CDR3 length: 16; V gene: TRBV11-2; J gene: TRBJ1-1; D gene: TRBD1; CDR3 protein: CASSTTGGRENTEAFF; CDR3 DNA: TGTGCCAGCAGCACCACAGGGGGGAGGGAGAACACTGAAGCTTTCTTT
clone size: NA; CDR3 length: 13; V gene: TRBV18; J gene: TRBJ2-7; D gene: NA; CDR3 protein: CASSPGSGYEQYF; CDR3 DNA: TGTGCCAGCTCACCAGGGTCGGGGTACGAGCAGTACTTC
clone size: NA; CDR3 length: 15; V gene: TRBV4-1; J gene: TRBJ2-1; D gene: NA; CDR3 protein: CASSQDFGGYDEQFF; CDR3 DNA: TGCGCCAGCAGCCAAGATTTTGGCGGGTACGATGAGCAGTTCTTC
clone size: NA; CDR3 length: 14; V gene: TRBV20-1; J gene: TRBJ1-1; D gene: TRBD1; CDR3 protein: CSASSQGRKGGAFF; CDR3 DNA: TGCAGTGCTAGTTCACAGGGGCGCAAAGGGGGAGCTTTCTTT
clone size: NA; CDR3 length: 16; V gene: TRBV27; J gene: TRBJ2-1; D gene: NA; CDR3 protein: CASSPSTERSYNEQFF; CDR3 DNA: TGTGCCAGCAGTCCTTCGACAGAAAGGTCCTACAATGAGCAGTTCTTC
clone size: once; CDR3 length: 14; V gene: TRBV7-9; J gene: TRBJ2-7; D gene: NA; CDR3 protein: CASSLLGRGSEQYF; CDR3 DNA: TGTGCCAGCAGCTTACTAGGTCGCGGTTCCGAGCAGTACTTC
clone size: NA; CDR3 length: 15; V gene: TRBV7-2; J gene: TRBJ1-4; D gene: NA; CDR3 protein: CASSNRDLGREKLFF; CDR3 DNA: TGTGCCAGCAGCAATCGGGATTTGGGCAGGGAAAAACTGTTTTTT
clone size: NA; CDR3 length: 19; V gene: TRBV19; J gene: TRBJ2-6; D gene: TRBD1; CDR3 protein: CAARKERTGPFSGANVLTF; CDR3 DNA: TGTGCCGCTAGGAAGGAACGGACAGGCCCTTTCTCTGGGGCCAACGTCCTGACTTTC
clone size: NA; CDR3 length: 18; V gene: TRBV28; J gene: TRBJ1-2; D gene: TRBD1; CDR3 protein: CASRFLPGQGLALYGYTF; CDR3 DNA: TGTGCCAGCAGGTTTCTTCCGGGACAGGGCTTGGCCCTCTATGGCTACACCTTC
clone size: NA; CDR3 length: 16; V gene: TRBV21-1; J gene: TRBJ2-1; D gene: NA; CDR3 protein: CASSTQRLAGGYEQFF; CDR3 DNA: TGTGCCAGCAGCACCCAACGACTAGCGGGAGGTTATGAGCAGTTCTTC
clone size: NA; CDR3 length: 15; V gene: TRBV2; J gene: TRBJ1-2; D gene: TRBD1; CDR3 protein: CASSPDRVGAYGYTF; CDR3 DNA: TGTGCCAGCAGCCCTGACAGGGTGGGGGCCTATGGCTACACCTTC
clone size: NA; CDR3 length: 14; V gene: TRBV2; J gene: TRBJ2-4; D gene: TRBD1; CDR3 protein: CASGGQGAKNIQYF; CDR3 DNA: TGTGCCAGCGGGGGACAGGGAGCCAAAAACATTCAGTACTTC
clone size: NA; CDR3 length: 18; V gene: TRBV11-2; J gene: TRBJ2-2; D gene: NA; CDR3 protein: CASSLIGGADFITGELFF; CDR3 DNA: TGTGCCAGCAGCTTAATAGGGGGGGCCGATTTTATAACCGGGGAGCTGTTTTTT
clone size: NA; CDR3 length: 17; V gene: TRBV3-1/TRBV3-2; J gene: TRBJ2-5; D gene: TRBD2; CDR3 protein: CASSQERTSGAGETQYF; CDR3 DNA: TGTGCCAGCAGCCAAGAGAGGACTAGCGGGGCGGGGGAGACCCAGTACTTC
clone size: NA; CDR3 length: 14; V gene: TRBV24-1; J gene: TRBJ2-5; D gene: NA; CDR3 protein: CATSGGLGEETQYF; CDR3 DNA: TGTGCCACCAGTGGGGGGCTCGGGGAAGAGACCCAGTACTTC
clone size: NA; CDR3 length: 13; V gene: TRBV12-3/TRBV12-4; J gene: TRBJ1-2; D gene: TRBD1; CDR3 protein: CASRTQGFHGYTF; CDR3 DNA: TGTGCCAGCAGAACACAGGGGTTTCATGGCTACACCTTC
clone size: few; CDR3 length: 13; V gene: TRBV11-2; J gene: TRBJ1-6; D gene: NA; CDR3 protein: CASSSNSNSPLHF; CDR3 DNA: TGTGCCAGCAGCTCGAACAGCAATTCACCCCTCCACTTT
clone size: once; CDR3 length: 14; V gene: TRBV4-1; J gene: TRBJ1-1; D gene: NA; CDR3 protein: CASNHYPGNTEAFF; CDR3 DNA: TGCGCCAGCAACCATTATCCGGGGAACACTGAAGCTTTCTTT